These T cell receptor beta chains were read from a single sample in a study of blood T cells in healthy people across ages. TCRdb passed the 5' RACE reads through MiXCR, listing each CDR3 protein once. The table includes fewer than 800,000 distinct CDR3 sequences, approximately 21% detected once. Sequencing was done on a sample of blood. These receptors originate from a man in his 70s in good health. Both conserved end residues are part of each CDR3. A D gene is named only where the DNA matches it firmly. The size of a clone is reported for some rows only, either as once, few or many, or as a class for expanded clones.

>TRBD2|14|.|TRBV12-3/TRBV12-4|TRBJ2-5
CASSFGTSGTPLYF
TGTGCCAGCAGTTTTGGGACTAGCGGGACCCCTCTGTACTTC
>TRBD1|13|few|TRBV29-1|TRBJ1-2
CSVTGTGQYCYTF
TGCAGCGTGACCGGGACAGGGCAATATTGCTACACCTTC
>.|16|few|TRBV19|TRBJ2-1
CASSPEEGAGYNEQFF
TGTGCCAGTAGTCCAGAGGAGGGGGCTGGTTACAATGAGCAGTTCTTC
>TRBD2|13|many|TRBV5-1|TRBJ2-7
CASSAAGGYEQYF
TGCGCCAGCAGCGCGGCGGGGGGCTACGAGCAGTACTTC
>.|13|few|TRBV12-5|TRBJ2-7
CASGLGVYYEQYF
TGTGCTAGTGGTTTGGGAGTCTACTACGAGCAGTACTTC
>TRBD2|14|.|TRBV20-1|TRBJ2-7
CSAGGTSGFYEQYF
TGCAGTGCTGGGGGGACTAGCGGATTCTACGAGCAGTACTTC
>.|12|few|TRBV20-1|TRBJ2-7
CSAKVPTYEQYF
TGCAGTGCTAAGGTCCCTACGTACGAGCAGTACTTC
>.|15|few|TRBV6-5|TRBJ1-4
CASSYEQGYTEKLFF
TGTGCCAGCAGTTACGAACAGGGTTATACTGAAAAACTGTTTTTT
>.|12|many|TRBV12-3/TRBV12-4|TRBJ2-7
CASTTLGSEQYF
TGTGCCAGCACCACCCTGGGCTCCGAGCAGTACTTC
>.|13|few|TRBV7-9|TRBJ1-4
CASSLGGYEKLFF
TGTGCCAGCAGCTTGGGAGGGTACGAAAAACTGTTTTTT
>TRBD2|15|.|TRBV20-1|TRBJ2-1
CSAPDWRGSDNEQFF
TGCAGTGCACCGGACTGGCGGGGGAGCGACAATGAGCAGTTCTTC
>TRBD1|14|many|TRBV27|TRBJ2-7
CASKIPGQGAEQYF
TGTGCCAGCAAAATTCCGGGACAGGGGGCAGAGCAGTACTTC
>TRBD2|15|.|TRBV18|TRBJ2-3
CASSPSAGATDTQYF
TGTGCCAGCTCACCATCGGCGGGAGCCACAGATACGCAGTATTTT
>.|15|.|TRBV3-1|TRBJ1-2
CASSRGGGKYYGYTF
TGTGCCAGCAGCCGCGGCGGGGGCAAGTACTATGGCTACACCTTC
>.|16|few|TRBV3-1|TRBJ1-5
CASSQDPVGSNQPQHF
TGTGCCAGCAGCCAAGACCCAGTGGGGTCCAATCAGCCCCAGCATTTT
>TRBD2|15|.|TRBV29-1|TRBJ2-2
CSVKLAGGYTGELFF
TGCAGCGTTAAACTAGCGGGAGGTTACACCGGGGAGCTGTTTTTT
>.|14|.|TRBV7-2|TRBJ2-7
CASSLAADAYEQYF
TGTGCCAGCAGCTTAGCGGCGGATGCCTACGAGCAGTACTTC
>.|15|.|TRBV27|TRBJ2-2
CACSLEGLNTGELFF
TGTGCCTGCAGTTTGGAGGGCCTGAACACCGGGGAGCTGTTTTTT
>TRBD2|19|few|TRBV28|TRBJ2-7
CASSLNPPTSGRAPYEQYF
TGTGCCAGCAGTTTAAATCCTCCGACTAGCGGGAGAGCGCCCTACGAGCAGTACTTC
>.|13|.|TRBV29-1|TRBJ2-5
CSVEGRGGETQYF
TGCAGCGTTGAGGGCAGGGGAGGGGAGACCCAGTACTTC
>.|11|many|TRBV5-6|TRBJ1-1
CASRLGTEAFF
TGTGCCAGCAGGCTGGGCACTGAAGCTTTCTTT
>.|14|many|TRBV12-3/TRBV12-4|TRBJ2-7
CASSLAGGGYEQYF
TGTGCCAGCAGTTTAGCGGGAGGGGGGTACGAGCAGTACTTC
>TRBD1|15|few|TRBV4-3|TRBJ2-7
CASSQDPGGYFEQYF
TGCGCCAGCAGCCAAGATCCAGGGGGATACTTTGAGCAGTACTTC
>.|12|many|TRBV20-1|TRBJ1-4
CGLFGPNEKLFF
TGCGGGCTTTTTGGACCTAATGAAAAACTGTTTTTT
>.|14|few|TRBV29-1|TRBJ2-2
CSVKQGTNTGELFF
TGCAGCGTGAAACAGGGAACGAACACCGGGGAGCTGTTTTTT
>.|12|.|TRBV3-1|TRBJ2-7
CASSLLKYEQYF
TGTGCCAGCAGCCTTCTCAAATACGAGCAGTACTTC
>TRBD1|14|few|TRBV6-5|TRBJ1-4
CASSTPGTDEKLFF
TGTGCCAGCAGTACCCCCGGGACAGATGAAAAACTGTTTTTT
>TRBD1|14|few|TRBV5-1|TRBJ2-1
CASSFGDRANEQFF
TGCGCCAGCAGCTTTGGGGACAGGGCCAATGAGCAGTTCTTC
>.|15|.|TRBV5-1|TRBJ2-1
CASSLAREPYNEQFF
TGCGCCAGCAGCTTGGCCCGGGAACCCTACAATGAGCAGTTCTTC
>TRBD1|15|few|TRBV7-6|TRBJ2-3
CASSRGTGIADTQYF
TGTGCCAGCAGCAGGGGGACAGGAATAGCAGATACGCAGTATTTT
>.|13|many|TRBV20-1|TRBJ2-7
CSVVASSGHEQYF
TGCAGTGTTGTAGCGTCCTCGGGTCACGAGCAGTACTTC
>.|17|.|TRBV4-2|TRBJ2-3
CASSQARRGTSTDTQYF
TGTGCCAGCAGCCAAGCGCGCCGGGGGACTAGCACAGATACGCAGTATTTT
>TRBD1|15|.|TRBV6-5|TRBJ2-7
CASSYRQGNSYEQYF
TGTGCCAGCAGTTATAGACAGGGCAACTCCTACGAGCAGTACTTC
>TRBD1|18|.|TRBV15|TRBJ2-1
CATSSRQGSKSSYNEQFF
TGTGCCACCAGCAGCCGACAGGGGTCCAAAAGCTCCTACAATGAGCAGTTCTTC
>TRBD1|13|.|TRBV6-6|TRBJ1-2
CASSYEQGYGYTF
TGTGCCAGCAGTTACGAACAGGGGTATGGCTACACCTTC
>.|13|few|TRBV7-9|TRBJ1-2
CASSSGLRYGYTF
TGTGCCAGCAGCTCGGGACTGCGCTATGGCTACACCTTC
>TRBD1|15|.|TRBV3-1|TRBJ1-5
CASSLGQTSNQPQHF
TGTGCCAGCAGCCTGGGACAGACTAGCAATCAGCCCCAGCATTTT
>.|13|.|TRBV21-1|TRBJ2-7
CASQGSLAYEQYF
TGTGCCAGCCAAGGGTCCCTAGCCTACGAGCAGTACTTC
>TRBD2|18|few|TRBV7-2|TRBJ2-5
CASSFTGGTSGRGETQYF
TGCGCCAGCAGCTTCACAGGGGGGACTAGCGGGAGAGGGGAGACCCAGTACTTC
>.|11|few|TRBV25-1|TRBJ2-7
CVRVNSYEQYF
TGTGTTCGGGTTAATTCCTACGAGCAGTACTTC
>.|15|few|TRBV7-6|TRBJ2-5
CASSSSSIIQETQYF
TGTGCCAGCAGCTCTAGTAGCATAATCCAAGAGACCCAGTACTTC
>.|13|.|TRBV3-1|TRBJ2-1
CASSRGVPNEQFF
TGTGCCAGCAGCCGGGGAGTTCCCAATGAGCAGTTCTTC
>TRBD1|16|.|TRBV23-1|TRBJ2-2
CAGSQSKDRATGELFF
TGCGCCGGCAGTCAATCCAAGGACAGGGCCACCGGGGAGCTGTTTTTT
>TRBD1|13|many|TRBV29-1|TRBJ2-7
CSVRTGSSYEQYF
TGCAGCGTTCGGACAGGGAGCTCCTACGAGCAGTACTTC
>TRBD1|15|.|TRBV9|TRBJ1-2
CASSSGQGGIWGYTF
TGTGCCAGCAGCTCCGGACAGGGAGGTATTTGGGGCTACACCTTC
>TRBD2|15|.|TRBV28|TRBJ2-2
CASTPRGVVTGELFF
TGTGCCAGCACTCCGCGGGGGGTCGTAACCGGGGAGCTGTTTTTT
>.|15|many|TRBV5-1|TRBJ2-5
CASSLADRKGETQYF
TGCGCCAGCAGCTTGGCAGACCGTAAGGGGGAGACCCAGTACTTC
>.|14|few|TRBV20-1|TRBJ2-3
CSAQGLAATDTQYF
TGCAGTGCACAGGGACTGGCGGCCACAGATACGCAGTATTTT
>TRBD2|15|few|TRBV20-1|TRBJ2-1
CSARDLERERGEQFF
TGCAGTGCTAGAGATCTGGAGCGGGAGAGGGGGGAGCAGTTCTTC